What follows describes a single TCR beta chain. The junction differs from germline at one of its ends, possibly a read error. Alongside a J-beta primer mix, a sample-barcoded 5' primer served in a second PCR lasting roughly 6 to 11 cycles. One entry per CDR3 protein results from TCRdb running MiXCR on the 5' RACE reads. This sample has about 670,000 distinct CDR3 sequences, with 52% found just once. The sample belongs to a study of blood T cells in healthy people across ages. This CDR3 has 13 residues. The sample comprised blood. The chain links TRBV12-3 or TRBV12-4 to TRBJ2-3; D might be TRBD1 (5 bases). The sequence was obtained from a woman aged 80 or over in good health. The CDR3 protein is CASSSRVTDTQYF. The CDR3, as DNA: TGTGCCAGCAGTTCCAGGGTAACAGATACTCAGTATTTT.